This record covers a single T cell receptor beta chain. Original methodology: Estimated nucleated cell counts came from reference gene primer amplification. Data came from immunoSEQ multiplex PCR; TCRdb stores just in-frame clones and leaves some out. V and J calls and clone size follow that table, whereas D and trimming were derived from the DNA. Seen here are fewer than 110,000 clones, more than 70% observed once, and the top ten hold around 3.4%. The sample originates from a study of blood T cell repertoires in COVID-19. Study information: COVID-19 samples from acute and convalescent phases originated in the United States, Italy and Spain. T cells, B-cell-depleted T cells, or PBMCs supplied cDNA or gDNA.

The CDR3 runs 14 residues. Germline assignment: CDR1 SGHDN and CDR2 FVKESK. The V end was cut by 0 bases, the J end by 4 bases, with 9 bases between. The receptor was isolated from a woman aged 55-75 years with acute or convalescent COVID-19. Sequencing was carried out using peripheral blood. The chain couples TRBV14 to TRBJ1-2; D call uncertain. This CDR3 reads CASSQDARGYGYTF. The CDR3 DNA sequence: TGTGCCAGCAGCCAAGATGCGCGAGGCTATGGCTACACCTTC.